The 20 T cell receptor beta chains below all came from one sample that was sequenced in a study of blood T cell repertoires in COVID-19. Sequencing used immunoSEQ multiplex PCR; TCRdb keeps in-frame clones, though not all of them. The sample has roughly 220,000 clones; about 80% are singletons. The material sequenced was PBMCs or T cells enriched from blood (not recorded which). These receptor sequences come from a man aged 40-55 years who had recovered from COVID-19.

This chain connects TRBV3-1 (or the pseudogene TRBV3-2) to TRBJ1-4; D is unclear. The V end was cut by 0 bases, the J end by 8 bases, with 4 bases between. Germline V gene data show CDR1 as LGHDT and CDR2 as YNNKEL (reference sequence). The CDR3 extends over 12 amino acids. In nucleotides, the CDR3 is TGTGCCAGCAGCCAAGATTCGGAAAAACTGTTTTTT. This translates into CASSQDSEKLFF.

The rearrangement uses TRBV4-1 and TRBJ2-1; 7 bases are shared with TRBD2. With V trimmed by 0 bases and J by 0 bases, 11 bases remained unmatched. The CDR3 spans 19 residues. CDR1 is MGHRA, CDR2 YSYEKL, per germline. The CDR3 DNA reads as TGCGCCAGCAGCCAAGATGAGCTGACAGCGGGGACCTCCTACAATGAGCAGTTCTTC. This sequence encodes CASSQDELTAGTSYNEQFF.

This chain links TRBV30 with TRBJ1-1; unclear D gene. The CDR3 totals 14 residues. Germline assignment: CDR1 GTSNPN and CDR2 SVGIG (reference sequence). Trimming removed 0 bases at V and 3 bases at J, with 11 bases between. The CDR3 region is CAWSVLGGDTEAFF. CDR3 nucleotides: TGTGCCTGGAGTGTACTCGGCGGCGACACTGAAGCTTTCTTT.

The sample holds a few counts of this clone. The V and J genes are TRBV9 and TRBJ2-6; D not certain. The germline V gene encodes CDR1 SGDLS and CDR2 YYNGEE. Trimming took off 3 bases at V and 4 bases at J, with 11 bases between the two ends. The CDR3 spans 15 residues. Here the CDR3 DNA reads TGTGCCAGCAGCGGCCGAAACCTAGGGGCCAACGTCCTGACTTTC. It yields the protein CASSGRNLGANVLTF.

The rearrangement links TRBV6-2 or TRBV6-3 to TRBJ1-5, with D unresolved. Trimming pared 7 bases from V and 5 bases from J, leaving 9 bases between. CDR1 is MNHEY and CDR2 is SVGEGT in the germline V gene. This CDR3 contains 12 residues. CDR3 bases: TGTGCCAGCAATTATCCGTATCAGCCCCAGCATTTT. Translation: CASNYPYQPQHF.

This clone was found a few times. The chain carries TRBV13 and TRBJ1-4, with D possibly matching TRBD1 (5 bases). Germline CDR1 and CDR2: PRHDT and FYEKMQ (reference sequence). This CDR3 comprises 16 residues. The V and J ends lost 10 bases and 8 bases respectively, with 26 bases between them. This chain's CDR3 is CATKHERTGEREKLFF. The CDR3 bases are TGTGCCACCAAACACGAGCGGACGGGGGAGAGGGAAAAACTGTTTTTT.

The chain has TRBV4-3 and TRBJ1-1; the D is unclear. V was clipped by 0 bases and J by 5 bases, with 16 bases between them. The CDR3 contains 16 residues. Germline V gene sequence: CDR1 LGHNA, CDR2 YSLEER. This chain's CDR3 is CASSQEPAGVGTEAFF. CDR3 nucleotide sequence: TGCGCCAGCAGCCAAGAGCCCGCGGGCGTGGGGACTGAAGCTTTCTTT.

DNA of the CDR3: TGTGCCAGCAGCGTGGGGGCGAAATCCGGAAACACCATATATTTT. As protein: CASSVGAKSGNTIYF. The V and J genes are TRBV9 and TRBJ1-3, with a tentative D call TRBD1 (6 bases). The V gene's germline CDR1 is SGDLS and CDR2 YYNGEE. CDR3 length: 15 amino acids. Trimming removed 2 bases at V and 4 bases at J, with 13 bases between.

The genes are TRBV29-1 and TRBJ2-1, with TRBD2 identical over 9 bases. The trim removed 7 bases at V and 15 bases at J, leaving 10 bases unmatched. The length of the CDR3 is 11 residues. Germline V gene lookup returns CDR1 SQVTM and CDR2 ANQGSEA. The chain's CDR3 is CSGEREARPFF. In nucleotides, the CDR3 is TGCAGCGGAGAGCGGGAGGCCCGTCCGTTCTTC.

V usage is TRBV28 and J usage is TRBJ1-5; D unresolved. CDR3 size: 12 residues. V lost 8 bases and J 4 bases, leaving 9 bases between the germline ends. In germline, CDR1 is MDHEN, CDR2 SYDVKM. CDR3 coding DNA: TGTGCCAGCGCTTGGAGGAATCAGCCCCAGCATTTT. It is translated as CASAWRNQPQHF.

The chain is built from TRBV18 and TRBJ1-1; 8 bases are a match to TRBD1. The V segment lost 3 bases and the J segment 5 bases; nucleotides outside the gene matches: 2. The CDR3 sequence is 13 residues long. Germline assignment: CDR1 KGHSH and CDR2 LQKENI. The CDR3 reads CASSPDRDTEAFF. In DNA, the CDR3 is TGTGCCAGCTCACCGGACAGGGATACTGAAGCTTTCTTT.

This clone was recorded only once. The CDR3 protein is CASSPRQGEAEQYF. The CDR3 DNA reads TGTGCCAGCAGCCCTAGACAGGGGGAGGCCGAGCAGTACTTC. The genes are TRBV28 and TRBJ2-7; 9 bases map to TRBD1. V gave up 6 bases and J gave up 6 bases; unmatched junction bases: 9. The germline CDR1 and CDR2 sequences are MDHEN and SYDVKM. The CDR3 contains 14 residues.

V and J are TRBV3-1 (or the pseudogene TRBV3-2) and TRBJ2-3; 9 bases fit TRBD2. This CDR3 has 18 amino acids. Germline CDR1 reads LGHDT; CDR2 reads YNNKEL (reference sequence). The V segment lost 4 bases and the J segment 1 base; nucleotides outside the gene matches: 12. The CDR3 DNA is TGTGCCAGCAGCCCCCGACTAGCGGCCCCGGGGGGCACAGATACGCAGTATTTT. Protein product: CASSPRLAAPGGTDTQYF.

CDR3 coding DNA: TGTGCCAGCAGTGATTCCGGGACAGGGGACGAGCAGTACTTC. Protein: CASSDSGTGDEQYF. The J gene is TRBJ2-7, the V gene TRBV6-1; 10 bases align to TRBD1. With V trimmed by 3 bases and J by 5 bases, 4 bases remained unmatched. The CDR3 spans 14 residues. Germline V lookup: CDR1 MNHNS, CDR2 SASEGT.

The V call is TRBV4-2, the J call TRBJ2-1, with 8 bases that match TRBD2. The CDR3 covers 14 residues. The J segment lost 8 bases and the V segment lost 0 bases, leaving 3 bases of the junction unmatched. CDR1 and CDR2 from the germline V gene are LGHNA and YNFKEQ. This CDR3 is CASSQDRTSHEQFF. DNA for the CDR3: TGTGCCAGCAGCCAAGATCGGACTAGCCATGAGCAGTTCTTC.

The rearrangement joins TRBV15 to TRBJ1-2, with D perhaps matching TRBD1 (5 bases). Germline V gene sequence: CDR1 LNHNV, CDR2 YYDKDF (reference sequence). The CDR3 sequence is 15 residues long. The V end was cut by 6 bases, the J end by 1 base, with 15 bases between. The CDR3 loop reads CATSWRTRGNYGYTF. For the CDR3, the DNA is TGTGCCACCAGTTGGAGGACTAGGGGTAACTATGGCTACACCTTC.

This clone has a handful of counts. The V gene is TRBV5-4, the J gene TRBJ2-3, with TRBD2 matching 12 bases. V shed 4 bases, J shed 5 bases, and the junction held 5 bases outside the gene matches. This CDR3 spans 15 amino acids. Germline V gene data show CDR1 as SGHNT and CDR2 as YYREEE (reference sequence). The CDR3 coding sequence is TGTGCCAGCAGCGGTGGACTAGCGGGGAGAGATACGCAGTATTTT. This encodes CASSGGLAGRDTQYF.

This chain's CDR3 is CASSLNLLYEQYF. CDR3 coding DNA: TGTGCCAGCAGTTTGAATCTACTCTACGAGCAGTACTTC. This chain links TRBV28 with TRBJ2-7; D ambiguous. Trimming cost V 3 bases and J 3 bases, with 9 bases left between them. CDR3 size: 13 residues. Germline-derived CDR1 and CDR2 are MDHEN and SYDVKM.

This clone was detected once. The chain is built from TRBV18 and TRBJ2-5; a weak D match, TRBD2 (6 bases). There are 13 residues in the CDR3. Germline V lookup: CDR1 KGHSH, CDR2 LQKENI. The ends were cut back, 3 bases at V and 3 bases at J, with 8 bases in the middle. This chain's CDR3 is CASSPTREETQYF. The CDR3 bases are TGTGCCAGCTCACCGACTAGGGAAGAGACCCAGTACTTC. Using reference TRBV18 and TRBJ2-5 for the parts outside the CDR3, the full variable domain is NAGVMQNPRHLVRRRGQEARLRCSPMKGHSHVYWYRQLPEEGLKFMVYLQKENIIDESGMPKERFSAEFPKEGPSILRIQQVVRGDSAAYFCASSPTREETQYFGPGTRLLVL.

The chain recombines TRBV5-6 with TRBJ1-3; weak D call: TRBD1 (6 bases). The germline V gene encodes CDR1 SGHDT and CDR2 YYEEEE. The CDR3 extends over 12 amino acids. V was pared by 5 bases and J by 9 bases, with 12 bases between. The CDR3 DNA is TGTGCCAGCAGTCGTAGGGGGAGCACCATATATTTT. Residues: CASSRRGSTIYF.